This T cell receptor (beta chain) was captured in a study of blood T cell repertoires in COVID-19. The overall study: From the United States, Italy and Spain came samples of acute and convalescent COVID-19.

Per germline, CDR1 SGHTS and CDR2 YDEGEE. This CDR3 contains 16 residues. The V gene end was trimmed by 3 bases and the J gene end by 1 base; junction bases not matched to a gene: 4. In the study's own analysis: Amplification with reference gene primers provided the estimates of nucleated cell counts. This table comes from immunoSEQ multiplex PCR, and its TCRdb copy is limited to in-frame clones, with some not included. V and J calls and clone size are given by that table; D and trimming were obtained from the DNA. The sample includes a few hundred thousand clones, about 90% seen only once; the top ten take roughly 2.5%.

The J gene is TRBJ1-5, the V gene TRBV5-8; 10 bases map to TRBD1. This clonotype was sampled from a woman aged 50 to 65 with acute or convalescent COVID-19. The source material was peripheral blood. The DNA of the CDR3 is TGTGCCAGCAGCTATTGGACAGGGGGGAGCAATCAGCCCCAGCATTTT. This sequence encodes CASSYWTGGSNQPQHF. The entire variable domain, with the rest obtained from reference TRBV5-8 and TRBJ1-5, is as follows: EAGVTQSPTHLIKTRGQQATLRCSPISGHTSVYWYQQALGLGLQFLLWYDEGEERNRGNFPPRFSGRQFPNYSSELNVNALELEDSALYLCASSYWTGGSNQPQHFGDGTRLSIL.